This TCR beta chain was recovered during a study of blood T cell repertoires in COVID-19 (dated by TCRdb to the early 2020s). Regarding the study in general: The collaborator samples originated in the United States, Italy and Spain and spanned the acute and convalescent phases of COVID-19. The repertoires were made available in a free public database intended to serve as a resource for research on the immune response to SARS-CoV-2. Where HLA class I and class II types were available, the types were taken from metadata supplied by the sample provider, not from assay-based typing. The prospective study material was composed of cDNA or gDNA derived from T cells, B-cell-depleted T cells, or PBMCs. Nearly every sample came with metadata listing a de-identified subject ID, COVID-19 status, age in years and sex. Subjects who had been exposed to COVID-19, were actively infected with it, or had recovered from it provided the deeply sampled blood TCRbeta repertoires that made up the dataset. Samples were obtained from the ongoing ImmuneRACE study (first 160 participants) and from 1,254 subjects provided by 6 global collaborators. Study-wide findings and limitations: The amount of clinical and demographic metadata varied by source and participant and was provided uncurated.

On this clone itself: Its antigen is unknown. Base-call qualities are not available, and no considerably larger clone is one nucleotide away.

TCRbeta CDR3 regions were amplified from genomic DNA by means of the immunoSEQ Assay, a bias-controlled multiplex PCR. The paper's processing steps were these. The number of nucleated cells in each sample was estimated by amplification of reference gene primers within the assay. To quantify the absolute abundance of each unique TCRbeta CDR3 rearrangement, sequence reads were collapsed and filtered. For each sample, productive Simpson clonality was calculated as the square root of Simpson's diversity index across productive rearrangements. Entries here come from immuneACCESS through TCRdb and include only in-frame sequences with V and J called. Some clones fail to appear in such tables; in the studies checked, an unresolved V gene covers under half of the shortfall, and the cause of the remainder is unknown. V, J and clone size reflect that table, while D and trimming were determined from the DNA. This sample has roughly 100,000 clones in its table, and about 83% of those were observed once. The ten most abundant clones make up roughly 1.9% of the sample.

For this chain, trimming is 5 bases at the V end and 1 base at the J end, and the number of junction bases without a gene match is 1. According to the germline V gene, CDR1 reads MDHEN and CDR2 reads SYDVKM. The CDR3 numbers 15 residues from cysteine through phenylalanine. Kept here is only the CDR3 DNA, which spans 45 bases and is read in frame from base 1. The collaborating institutions used their own protocols to collect whole blood in K2EDTA tubes. Collaborator samples were shipped for TCRbeta analysis as frozen whole blood, isolated PBMCs, or DNA extracted from either sample type. Sample: peripheral blood. This sequence uses TRBV28 and TRBJ2-3, and TRBD1 matches 12 of the central bases. The clonotype comes from a man between 65 and 85 years old with active or convalescent COVID-19. The CDR3 region has the sequence CASSGDRGRTDTQYF. The bases read TGTGCCAGCAGTGGGGACAGGGGGCGCACAGATACGCAGTATTTT.